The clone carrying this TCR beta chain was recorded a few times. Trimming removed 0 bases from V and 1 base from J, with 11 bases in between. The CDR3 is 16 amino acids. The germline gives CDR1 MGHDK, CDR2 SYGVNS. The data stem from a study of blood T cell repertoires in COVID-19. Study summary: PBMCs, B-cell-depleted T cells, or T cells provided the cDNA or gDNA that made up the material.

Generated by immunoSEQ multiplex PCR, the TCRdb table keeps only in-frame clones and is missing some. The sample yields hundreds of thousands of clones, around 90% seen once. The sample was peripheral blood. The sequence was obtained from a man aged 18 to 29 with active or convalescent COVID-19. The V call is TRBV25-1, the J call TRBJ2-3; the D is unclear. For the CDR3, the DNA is TGTGCCAGCAGTGAATATAGGCTAGACGGCACAGATACGCAGTATTTT. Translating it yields CASSEYRLDGTDTQYF. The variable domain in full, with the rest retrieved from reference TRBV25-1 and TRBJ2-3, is EADIYQTPRYLVIGTGKKITLECSQTMGHDKMYWYQQDPGMELHLIHYSYGVNSTEKGDLSSESTVSRIRTEHFPLTLESARPSHTSQYLCASSEYRLDGTDTQYFGPGTRLTVL.